Included here is one TCR beta chain sequence, with context. The antigen is unknown. These data belong to a study of T cell repertoires in cytomegalovirus infection. Study overall: Shared public TCR beta signatures pointed to both CMV infection and a matching HLA type. Findings and caveats of the study: Across the ex vivo response, the dominant clonotypes were HLA-C-restricted CMV-specific TCR beta clonotypes. The cumulative frequency of public TCR beta families identified carriers of CMV plus the relevant HLA.

TCRdb used MiXCR to reprocess the reads, holding one entry per CDR3 protein. Here the sample spans around 900,000 distinct CDR3 sequences, roughly 31% being singletons. Sequencing was performed on cultured CD8+ T cells from PBMCs, taken from culture after CMV antigen stimulation. This sequence was found in a human donor in good health (CMV status not recorded). Some clones in this sample may be carry-over from other donors' samples.

Here the CDR3 reads CASSYRGDRNSPLHF. The DNA of the CDR3 is TGTGCCAGCAGTTACAGGGGCGATAGGAATTCACCCCTCCACTTT. The J gene is TRBJ1-6, the V gene TRBV6-5; TRBD1 might be the D (5 bases). Germline CDR1 MNHEY, CDR2 SVGAGI. The CDR3 consists of 15 residues. Trimming left V 2 bases short and J 7 bases short, with 12 bases between.